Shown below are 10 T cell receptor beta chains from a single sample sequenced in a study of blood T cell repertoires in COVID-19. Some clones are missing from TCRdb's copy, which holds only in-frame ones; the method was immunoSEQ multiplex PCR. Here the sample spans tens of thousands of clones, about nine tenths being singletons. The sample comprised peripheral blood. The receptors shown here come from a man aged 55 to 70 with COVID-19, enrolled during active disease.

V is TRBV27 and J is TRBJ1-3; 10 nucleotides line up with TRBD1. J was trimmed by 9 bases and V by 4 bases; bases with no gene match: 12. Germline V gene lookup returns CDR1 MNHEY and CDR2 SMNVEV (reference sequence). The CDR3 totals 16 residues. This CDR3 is CASSSQGQGPLSTIYF. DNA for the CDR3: TGTGCCAGCAGTTCTCAGGGACAGGGGCCTTTAAGCACCATATATTTT.

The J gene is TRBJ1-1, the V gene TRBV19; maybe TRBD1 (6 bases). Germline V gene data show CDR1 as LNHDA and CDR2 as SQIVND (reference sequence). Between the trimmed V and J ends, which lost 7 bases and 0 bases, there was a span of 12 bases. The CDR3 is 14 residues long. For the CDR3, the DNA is TGTGCCAGTACCATACAGGGACTGAACACTGAAGCTTTCTTT. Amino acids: CASTIQGLNTEAFF.

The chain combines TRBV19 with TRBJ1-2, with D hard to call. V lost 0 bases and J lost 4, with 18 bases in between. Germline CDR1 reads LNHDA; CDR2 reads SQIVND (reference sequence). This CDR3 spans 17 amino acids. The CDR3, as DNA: TGTGCCAGTAGTATAGATGGGAGGCGGCGGTTAAGCTATGGCTACACCTTC. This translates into CASSIDGRRRLSYGYTF.

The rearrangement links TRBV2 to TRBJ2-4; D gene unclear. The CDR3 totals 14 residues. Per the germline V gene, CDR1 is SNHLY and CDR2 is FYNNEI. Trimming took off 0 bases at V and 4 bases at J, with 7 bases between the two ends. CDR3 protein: CASSEAFGKNIQYF. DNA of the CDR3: TGTGCCAGCAGTGAAGCCTTCGGTAAAAACATTCAGTACTTC.

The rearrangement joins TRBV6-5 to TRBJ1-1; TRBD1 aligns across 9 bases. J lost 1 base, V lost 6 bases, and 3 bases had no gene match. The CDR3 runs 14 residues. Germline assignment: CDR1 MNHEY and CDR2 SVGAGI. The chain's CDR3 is CASRTGGPNTEAFF. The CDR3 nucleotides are TGTGCCAGCAGAACAGGGGGCCCGAACACTGAAGCTTTCTTT.

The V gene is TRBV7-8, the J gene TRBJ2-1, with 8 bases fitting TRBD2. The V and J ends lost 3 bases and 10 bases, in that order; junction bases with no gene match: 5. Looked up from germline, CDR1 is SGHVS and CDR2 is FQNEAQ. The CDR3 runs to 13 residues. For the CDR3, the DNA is TGTGCCAGCAGCTTGTGGAGCGGGGGCGAGCAGTTCTTC. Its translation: CASSLWSGGEQFF.

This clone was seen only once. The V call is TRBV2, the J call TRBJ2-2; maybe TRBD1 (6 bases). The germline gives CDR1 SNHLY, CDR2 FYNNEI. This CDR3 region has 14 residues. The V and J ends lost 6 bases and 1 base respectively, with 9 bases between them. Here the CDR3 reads CASSPGQNTGELFF. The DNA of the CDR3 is TGTGCCAGCAGCCCGGGACAGAACACCGGGGAGCTGTTTTTT. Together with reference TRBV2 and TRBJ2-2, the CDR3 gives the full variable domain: EPEVTQTPSHQVTQMGQEVILRCVPISNHLYFYWYRQILGQKVEFLVSFYNNEISEKSEIFDDQFSVERPDGSNFTLKIRSTKLEDSAMYFCASSPGQNTGELFFGEGSRLTVL.

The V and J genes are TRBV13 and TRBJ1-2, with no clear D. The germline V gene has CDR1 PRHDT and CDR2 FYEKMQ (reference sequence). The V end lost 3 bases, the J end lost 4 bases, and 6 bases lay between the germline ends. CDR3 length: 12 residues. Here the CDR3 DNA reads TGTGCCAGCAGCTTGAGAAGCTATGGCTACACCTTC. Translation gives CASSLRSYGYTF.

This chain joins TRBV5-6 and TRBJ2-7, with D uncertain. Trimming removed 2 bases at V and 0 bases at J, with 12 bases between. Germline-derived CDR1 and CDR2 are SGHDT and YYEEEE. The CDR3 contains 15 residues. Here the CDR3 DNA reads TGTGCCAGCAGCTTTCAGCGCCGAAGCTCCTACGAGCAGTACTTC. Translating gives CASSFQRRSSYEQYF.

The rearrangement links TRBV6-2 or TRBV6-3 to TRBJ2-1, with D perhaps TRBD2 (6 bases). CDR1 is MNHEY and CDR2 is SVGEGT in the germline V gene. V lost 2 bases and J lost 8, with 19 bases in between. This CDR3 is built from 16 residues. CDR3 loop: CASSYEGRDPSHEQFF. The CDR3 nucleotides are TGTGCCAGCAGTTACGAGGGGCGGGACCCGAGCCATGAGCAGTTCTTC.